A single sample is the source of the 23 T cell receptor beta chains below, sequenced in a study of blood T cell repertoires in COVID-19. Only in-frame clones appear in the TCRdb table, and some are missing; sequencing was by immunoSEQ multiplex PCR. Here the sample spans 130,000 to 150,000 clones, about four fifths being singletons. Sequencing used PBMCs or T cells enriched from blood (not recorded which). These receptors were obtained from a man over 45 who had recovered from COVID-19.

The chain is built from TRBV5-1 and TRBJ1-6; possible D gene TRBD1, 5 bases. Germline values: CDR1 SGHRS, CDR2 YFSETQ. The CDR3 runs 15 residues. Trimming removed 0 bases from V and 6 bases from J, with 10 bases in between. This chain's CDR3 is CASSLGAGINSPLHF. The CDR3 coding sequence is TGCGCCAGCAGCTTGGGGGCAGGGATTAATTCACCCCTCCACTTT.

The chain employs TRBV5-1 and TRBJ1-2; a weak D match, TRBD1 (6 bases). V was cut by 5 bases and J by 3 bases, with 17 bases left in between. CDR1 and CDR2 from the germline V gene are SGHRS and YFSETQ. The CDR3 is 15 residues long. Here the CDR3 DNA reads TGCGCCAGCAGTGTGGACAGTCTAAATTACTATGGCTACACCTTC. The encoded protein is CASSVDSLNYYGYTF.

CDR3 DNA: TGTGCCAGCAGTGTCCGGGGGGATGAGACCCAGTACTTC. As protein: CASSVRGDETQYF. The rearrangement uses TRBV27 and TRBJ2-5; 7 bases match TRBD2. The CDR3 runs 13 residues. V shed 5 bases and J 5 bases; nucleotides not matched to a gene: 5. Germline CDR1 is MNHEY and CDR2 is SMNVEV (reference sequence).

The CDR3: CASSPWTGREKLFF. CDR3 bases: TGTGCCAGCAGCCCCTGGACAGGGAGAGAAAAACTGTTTTTT. V is TRBV7-9 and J is TRBJ1-4, with 8 bases fitting TRBD1. CDR3 size: 14 residues. In germline, CDR1 is SEHNR, CDR2 FQNEAQ (reference sequence). The junction had 7 bases not matched to a gene; V was cut back by 5 bases and J by 8 bases.

The chain is built from TRBV21-1 and TRBJ1-5; TRBD1 was called by the table and not checked on the DNA. TRBV21-1 is reported as a pseudogene. CDR3 length: 16 amino acids. The CDR3 region is CASGLPGTGYGQPQHF. The CDR3 DNA sequence: TGTGCCAGCGGACTTCCCGGGACAGGGTACGGTCAGCCCCAGCATTTT.

The rearrangement uses TRBV7-3 and TRBJ1-1, with 12 nucleotides matching TRBD1. This CDR3 contains 16 residues. The V gene end was trimmed by 0 bases and the J gene end by 5 bases; junction bases not matched to a gene: 4. Germline CDR1 and CDR2: SGHTA and FQGTGA. The CDR3 nucleotides are TGTGCCAGCAGCTTAACGGGGACAGGGGGCGCAACTGAAGCTTTCTTT. Protein: CASSLTGTGGATEAFF.

This chain links TRBV28 with TRBJ1-5, with 9 bases fitting TRBD1. The germline gives CDR1 MDHEN, CDR2 SYDVKM. CDR3 length: 18 amino acids. V trimming: 6 bases; J trimming: 0 bases; junction bases outside the gene matches: 12. The chain's CDR3 is CASSLTAGQGYSNQPQHF. The CDR3 DNA is TGTGCCAGCAGCCTGACCGCGGGACAGGGCTATAGCAATCAGCCCCAGCATTTT.

This clone was found once. CDR3 DNA sequence: TGTGCCAGCAGTTTGCAGGGTGGGGCTGAGCAGTTCTTC. Translated, it gives CASSLQGGAEQFF. V gene TRBV12-3 or TRBV12-4 combines with J gene TRBJ2-1, with TRBD1 as a possible D gene (5 bases). The V end was cut by 3 bases, the J end by 9 bases, with 12 bases between. The CDR3 is made up of 13 amino acids.

This chain connects TRBV28 to TRBJ2-3; TRBD1 is a possible D gene (5 bases). Trimming shortened V by 7 bases and J by 1 base, and 15 bases separated the two germline ends. CDR1 MDHEN and CDR2 SYDVKM come from the germline V gene. The CDR3 totals 15 residues. The CDR3: CASMWGDRRTDTQYF. The DNA for the CDR3 is TGTGCCAGCATGTGGGGCGATCGGCGCACAGATACGCAGTATTTT.

This clone was seen just once. In DNA, the CDR3 is TGTGCCAGCAGCCGGGAACGCAATCAGCCCCAGCATTTT. It translates to CASSRERNQPQHF. The chain couples TRBV7-2 to TRBJ1-5; D gene uncertain. The CDR3 loop spans 13 amino acids. With 5 bases removed from V and 2 bases from J, the gap between germline ends came to 7 bases. The germline CDR1 and CDR2 sequences are SGHTA and FQGNSA.

This clone was counted only a few times. The rearrangement joins TRBV7-2 to TRBJ2-2, with a tentative D call TRBD1 (5 bases). Germline V lookup: CDR1 SGHTA, CDR2 FQGNSA. CDR3 size: 15 residues. V lost 2 bases to trimming and J lost 4 bases, with 11 bases between them. CDR3 in DNA: TGTGCCAGCAGCTTACAGGACACCTTCACCGGGGAGCTGTTTTTT. Protein product: CASSLQDTFTGELFF.

V gene TRBV15 combines with J gene TRBJ2-5, with D tentatively TRBD2 (5 bases). Per germline, CDR1 LNHNV and CDR2 YYDKDF (reference sequence). Deletions cut 0 bases from V and 5 bases from J, with 16 bases between. The CDR3 has 16 residues. The DNA of the CDR3 is TGTGCCACCAGCAGAGAGGGCCTAGCAAAAGGCGAGACCCAGTACTTC. Its protein is CATSREGLAKGETQYF.

V usage is TRBV7-3 and J usage is TRBJ1-2; 8 positions agree with TRBD1. Trimming removed 2 bases from V and 8 bases from J; junction bases left unmatched: 4. This CDR3 has 13 residues. Germline V gives CDR1 SGHTA, CDR2 FQGTGA. The CDR3 DNA sequence: TGTGCCAGCAGCTTAGGGGCAGGGGGCGGCTACACCTTC. Translation gives CASSLGAGGGYTF.

This chain connects TRBV7-3 to TRBJ1-1; 7 positions match TRBD1. The CDR3 totals 13 residues. The ends lost 5 bases at V and 4 bases at J; junction bases unmatched: 4. Germline V gives CDR1 SGHTA, CDR2 FQGTGA. CDR3 coding DNA: TGTGCCAGCAGCCCCGGGACAGCCACTGAAGCTTTCTTT. As protein: CASSPGTATEAFF.

The chain is built from TRBV6-2 or TRBV6-3 and TRBJ1-5; 7 bases align to TRBD1. The germline V gene has CDR1 MNHEY and CDR2 SVGEGT. The CDR3 sequence is 15 residues long. V lost 6 bases, J lost 7 bases, and 12 bases stayed unmatched. In DNA, the CDR3 is TGTGCCAGCAGCCCAAGACAGGGTCTGGGACAGCCCCAGCATTTT. It specifies CASSPRQGLGQPQHF.

This chain joins TRBV29-1 and TRBJ1-1; D remains ambiguous. The V gene lost 4 bases and the J gene lost 7 bases, with 7 bases spanning the gap. Looked up from germline, CDR1 is SQVTM and CDR2 is ANQGSEA. The CDR3 totals 10 residues. In nucleotides, the CDR3 is TGCAGCGTTGTAACGGGTGAAGCTTTCTTT. As protein: CSVVTGEAFF.

This chain links TRBV19 with TRBJ2-2, with D perhaps matching TRBD2 (6 bases). The CDR3 totals 15 residues. V lost 4 bases and J lost 7, with 16 bases in between. CDR1 and CDR2 from the germline V gene are LNHDA and SQIVND (reference sequence). The CDR3 coding sequence is TGTGCCAGTAGTAATGAGGCAGGGAGGAGCGGGGAGCTGTTTTTT. Its translation is CASSNEAGRSGELFF.

The gene calls are TRBV18 and TRBJ2-5; D unclear. Trimming shortened V by 3 bases and J by 2 bases, and 7 bases separated the two germline ends. Germline V lookup: CDR1 KGHSH, CDR2 LQKENI. The CDR3 consists of 13 residues. CDR3 in DNA: TGTGCCAGCTCACCTCCTGTACAAGAGACCCAGTACTTC. Its translation: CASSPPVQETQYF.

V is TRBV3-1 (or the pseudogene TRBV3-2) and J is TRBJ2-3; weak D call: TRBD2 (7 bases). CDR3 length: 18 amino acids. Trimming removed 1 base from V and 6 bases from J, with 23 bases in between. Germline CDR1 and CDR2: LGHDT and YNNKEL (reference sequence). The CDR3 protein is CASSQVRTKGGQSDTQYF. The DNA of the CDR3 is TGTGCCAGCAGCCAAGTACGGACAAAGGGGGGGCAAAGCGATACGCAGTATTTT.

The J gene is TRBJ1-3, the V gene TRBV7-2, with D unresolved. Trimming took 5 bases from V and 0 from J, leaving 14 bases between them. CDR3 length: 16 amino acids. Germline V lookup: CDR1 SGHTA, CDR2 FQGNSA. CDR3 coding DNA: TGTGCCAGCAGCCTAACAACGGCGGCCTCTGGAAACACCATATATTTT. Amino acids: CASSLTTAASGNTIYF.

This sequence joins TRBV2 and TRBJ1-2, with D unclear. This CDR3 has 13 amino acids. The germline CDR1 and CDR2 sequences are SNHLY and FYNNEI. Trimming cost V 1 base and J 7 bases, with 10 bases left between them. The CDR3 region has the DNA TGTGCCAGCAGTGAAGAGCGGTCGAGTGGCTACACCTTC. Translation: CASSEERSSGYTF.

The chain joins TRBV4-3 to TRBJ1-2; D is perhaps TRBD1 (5 bases). The germline V and J ends were trimmed by 0 bases and 4 bases, with 12 bases remaining between them. Germline CDR1 and CDR2: LGHNA and YSLEER. The CDR3 runs to 15 residues. This chain's CDR3 is CASSQEPGRAYGYTF. The CDR3 nucleotides are TGCGCCAGCAGCCAAGAACCGGGCAGGGCCTATGGCTACACCTTC.

Comments on this clone: The junction shows a germline mismatch at one end, possibly a read error. The chain combines TRBV5-8 with TRBJ2-5, with unresolved D. There are 14 residues in the CDR3. Germline V gives CDR1 SGHTS, CDR2 YDEGEE. The CDR3 protein is CASTLVNGQETQYF. In DNA form, the CDR3 reads TGTGCCAGCACCTTGGTCAACGGCCAAGAGACCCAGTACTTC.